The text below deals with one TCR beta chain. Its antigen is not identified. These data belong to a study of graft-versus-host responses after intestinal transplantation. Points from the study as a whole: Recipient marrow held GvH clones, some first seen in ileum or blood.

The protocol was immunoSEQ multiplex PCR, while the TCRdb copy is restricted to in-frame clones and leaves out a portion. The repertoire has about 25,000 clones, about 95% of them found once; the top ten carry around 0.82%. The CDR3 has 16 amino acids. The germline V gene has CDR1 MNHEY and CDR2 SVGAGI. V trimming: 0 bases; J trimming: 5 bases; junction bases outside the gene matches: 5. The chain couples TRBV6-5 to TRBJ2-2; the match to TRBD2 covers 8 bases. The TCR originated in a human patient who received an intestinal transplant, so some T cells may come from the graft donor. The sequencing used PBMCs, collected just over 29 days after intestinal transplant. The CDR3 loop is CASSYSAGVGTGELFF. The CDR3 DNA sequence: TGTGCCAGCAGTTACTCAGCGGGAGTGGGGACCGGGGAGCTGTTTTTT.